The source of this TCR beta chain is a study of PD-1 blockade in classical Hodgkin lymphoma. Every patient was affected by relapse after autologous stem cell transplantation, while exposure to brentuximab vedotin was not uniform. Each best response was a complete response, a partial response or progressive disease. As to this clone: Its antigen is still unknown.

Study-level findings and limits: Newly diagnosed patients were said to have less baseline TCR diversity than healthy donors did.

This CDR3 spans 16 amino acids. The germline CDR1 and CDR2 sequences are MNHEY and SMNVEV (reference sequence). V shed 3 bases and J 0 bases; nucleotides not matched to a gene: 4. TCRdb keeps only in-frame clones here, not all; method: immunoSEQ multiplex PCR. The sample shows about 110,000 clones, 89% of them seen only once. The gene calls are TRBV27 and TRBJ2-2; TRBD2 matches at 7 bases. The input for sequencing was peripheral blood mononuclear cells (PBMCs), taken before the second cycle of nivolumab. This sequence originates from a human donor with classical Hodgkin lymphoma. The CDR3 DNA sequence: TGTGCCAGCAGTTTGTGGGGAGGGGCGAACACCGGGGAGCTGTTTTTT. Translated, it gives CASSLWGGANTGELFF.